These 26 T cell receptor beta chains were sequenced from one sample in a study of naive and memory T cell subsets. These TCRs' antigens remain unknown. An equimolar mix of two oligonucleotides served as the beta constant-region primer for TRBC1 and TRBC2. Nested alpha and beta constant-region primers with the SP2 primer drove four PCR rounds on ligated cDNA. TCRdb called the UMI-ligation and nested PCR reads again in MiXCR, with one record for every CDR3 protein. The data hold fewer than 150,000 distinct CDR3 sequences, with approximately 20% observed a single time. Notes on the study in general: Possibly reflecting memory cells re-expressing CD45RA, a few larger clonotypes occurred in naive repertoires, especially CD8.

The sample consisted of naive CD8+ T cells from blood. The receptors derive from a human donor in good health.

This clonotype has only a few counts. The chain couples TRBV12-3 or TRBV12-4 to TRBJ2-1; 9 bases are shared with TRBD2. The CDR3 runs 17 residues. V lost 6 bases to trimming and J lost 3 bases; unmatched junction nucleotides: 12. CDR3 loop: CASRPTLSSGNYNEQFF. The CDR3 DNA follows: TGTGCCAGCAGACCCACCCTTTCTAGCGGGAACTACAATGAGCAGTTCTTC.

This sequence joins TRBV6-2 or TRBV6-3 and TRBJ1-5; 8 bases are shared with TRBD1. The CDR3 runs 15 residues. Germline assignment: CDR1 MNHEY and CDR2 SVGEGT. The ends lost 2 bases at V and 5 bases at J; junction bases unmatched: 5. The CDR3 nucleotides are TGTGCCAGCAGTTACGACAGGGGTTTATATCAGCCCCAGCATTTT. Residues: CASSYDRGLYQPQHF.

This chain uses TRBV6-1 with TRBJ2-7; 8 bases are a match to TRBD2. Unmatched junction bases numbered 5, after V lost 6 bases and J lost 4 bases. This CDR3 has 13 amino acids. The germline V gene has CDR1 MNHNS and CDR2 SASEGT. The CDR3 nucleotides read TGTGCCAGCAGAAGCGGGAGTTGGTACGAGCAGTACTTC. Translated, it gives CASRSGSWYEQYF.

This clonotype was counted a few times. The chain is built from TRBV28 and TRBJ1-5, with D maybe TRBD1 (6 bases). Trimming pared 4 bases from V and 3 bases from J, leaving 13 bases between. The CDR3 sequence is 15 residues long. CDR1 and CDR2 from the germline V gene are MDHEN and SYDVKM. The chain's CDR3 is CASSSITGNNQPQHF. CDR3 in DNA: TGTGCCAGCAGTTCCATTACAGGGAACAATCAGCCCCAGCATTTT. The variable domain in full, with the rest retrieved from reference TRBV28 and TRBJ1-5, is DVKVTQSSRYLVKRTGEKVFLECVQDMDHENMFWYRQDPGLGLRLIYFSYDVKMKEKGDIPEGYSVSREKKERFSLILESASTNQTSMYLCASSSITGNNQPQHFGDGTRLSIL.

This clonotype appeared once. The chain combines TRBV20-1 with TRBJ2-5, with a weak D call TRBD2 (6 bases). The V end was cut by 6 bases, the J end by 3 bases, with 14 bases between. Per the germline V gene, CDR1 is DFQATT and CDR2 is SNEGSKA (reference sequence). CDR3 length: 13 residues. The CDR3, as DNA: TGCAGTGCCAGGGAGCGGGTAAAAGAGACCCAGTACTTC. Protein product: CSARERVKETQYF.

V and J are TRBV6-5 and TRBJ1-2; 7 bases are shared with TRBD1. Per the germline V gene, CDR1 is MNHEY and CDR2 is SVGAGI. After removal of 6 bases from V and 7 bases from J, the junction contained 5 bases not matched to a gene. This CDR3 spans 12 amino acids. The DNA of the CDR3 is TGTGCCAGCAGGGCAGGGGGGGCTGGCTACACCTTC. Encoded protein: CASRAGGAGYTF.

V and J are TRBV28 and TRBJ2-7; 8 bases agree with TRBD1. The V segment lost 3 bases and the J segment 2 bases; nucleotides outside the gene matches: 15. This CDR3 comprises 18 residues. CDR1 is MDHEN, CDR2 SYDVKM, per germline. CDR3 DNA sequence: TGTGCCAGCAGTTTCCCCCCATGGGCACAGGGGGTCACCTACGAGCAGTACTTC. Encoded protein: CASSFPPWAQGVTYEQYF. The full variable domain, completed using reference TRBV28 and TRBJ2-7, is DVKVTQSSRYLVKRTGEKVFLECVQDMDHENMFWYRQDPGLGLRLIYFSYDVKMKEKGDIPEGYSVSREKKERFSLILESASTNQTSMYLCASSFPPWAQGVTYEQYFGPGTRLTVT.

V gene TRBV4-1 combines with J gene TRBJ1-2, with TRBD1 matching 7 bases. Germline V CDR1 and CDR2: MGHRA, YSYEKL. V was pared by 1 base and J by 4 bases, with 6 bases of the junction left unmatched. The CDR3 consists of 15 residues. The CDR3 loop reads CASSQVKGGSYGYTF. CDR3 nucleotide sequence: TGCGCCAGCAGCCAAGTGAAAGGGGGCAGCTATGGCTACACCTTC.

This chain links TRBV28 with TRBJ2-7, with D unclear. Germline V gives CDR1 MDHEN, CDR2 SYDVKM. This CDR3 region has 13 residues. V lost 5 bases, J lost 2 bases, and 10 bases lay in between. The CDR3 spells CASSLPWPYEQYF. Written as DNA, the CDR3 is TGTGCCAGCAGTCTTCCATGGCCCTACGAGCAGTACTTC.

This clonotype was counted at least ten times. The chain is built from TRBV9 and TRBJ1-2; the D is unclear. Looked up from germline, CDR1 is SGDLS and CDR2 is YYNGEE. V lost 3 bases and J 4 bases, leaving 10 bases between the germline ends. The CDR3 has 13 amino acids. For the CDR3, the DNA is TGTGCCAGCAGCGAATTCCACAGCTATGGCTACACCTTC. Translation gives CASSEFHSYGYTF.

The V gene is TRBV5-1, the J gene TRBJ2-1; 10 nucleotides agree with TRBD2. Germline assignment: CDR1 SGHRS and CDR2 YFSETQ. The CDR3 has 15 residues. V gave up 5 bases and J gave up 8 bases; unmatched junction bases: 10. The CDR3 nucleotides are TGCGCCAGCAGTCCTCCGGGACTAGCGTACGATGAGCAGTTCTTC. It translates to CASSPPGLAYDEQFF.

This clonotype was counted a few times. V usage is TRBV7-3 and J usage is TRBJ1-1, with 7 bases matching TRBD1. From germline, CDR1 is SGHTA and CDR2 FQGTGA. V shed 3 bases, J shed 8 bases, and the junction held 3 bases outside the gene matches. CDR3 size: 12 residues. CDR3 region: CASSFKTGEAFF. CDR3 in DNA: TGTGCCAGCAGCTTTAAGACAGGGGAAGCTTTCTTT.

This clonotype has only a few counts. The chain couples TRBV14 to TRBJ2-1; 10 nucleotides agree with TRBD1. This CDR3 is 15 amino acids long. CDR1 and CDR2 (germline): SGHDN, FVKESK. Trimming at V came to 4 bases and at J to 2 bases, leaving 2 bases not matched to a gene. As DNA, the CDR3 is TGTGCCAGCAGCCTGGGACAGGGGCCCTACAATGAGCAGTTCTTC. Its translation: CASSLGQGPYNEQFF.

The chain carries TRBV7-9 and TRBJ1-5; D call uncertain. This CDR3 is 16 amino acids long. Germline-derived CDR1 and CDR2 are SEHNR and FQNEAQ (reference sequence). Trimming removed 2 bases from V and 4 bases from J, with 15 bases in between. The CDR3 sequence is CASSLFRERGNQPQHF. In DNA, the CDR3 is TGTGCCAGCAGCTTATTCCGGGAGCGGGGTAATCAGCCCCAGCATTTT.

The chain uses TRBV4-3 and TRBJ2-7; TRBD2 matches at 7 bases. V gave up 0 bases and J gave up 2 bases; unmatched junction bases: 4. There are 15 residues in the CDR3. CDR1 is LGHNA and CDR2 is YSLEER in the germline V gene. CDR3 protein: CASSQDPGGTYEQYF. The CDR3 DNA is TGCGCCAGCAGCCAAGACCCGGGGGGAACCTACGAGCAGTACTTC.

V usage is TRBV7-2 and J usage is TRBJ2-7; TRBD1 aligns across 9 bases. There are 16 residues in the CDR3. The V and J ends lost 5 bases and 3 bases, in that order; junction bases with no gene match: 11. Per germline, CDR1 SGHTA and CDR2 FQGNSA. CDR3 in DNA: TGTGCCAGCAGCGCGAGCTCCGGGACAGGGCTCTACGAGCAGTACTTC. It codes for CASSASSGTGLYEQYF.

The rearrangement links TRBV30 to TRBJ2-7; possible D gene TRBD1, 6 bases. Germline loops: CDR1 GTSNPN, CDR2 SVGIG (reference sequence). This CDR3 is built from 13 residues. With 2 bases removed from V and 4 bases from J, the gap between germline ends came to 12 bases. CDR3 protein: CAWSRTATYEQYF. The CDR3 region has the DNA TGTGCCTGGAGTCGGACAGCTACTTACGAGCAGTACTTC.

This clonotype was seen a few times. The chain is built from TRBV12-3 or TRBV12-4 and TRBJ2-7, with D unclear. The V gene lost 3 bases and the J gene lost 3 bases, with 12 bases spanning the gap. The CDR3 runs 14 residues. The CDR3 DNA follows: TGTGCCAGCAGTTTTAAGGACGACTTCTACGAGCAGTACTTC. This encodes CASSFKDDFYEQYF.

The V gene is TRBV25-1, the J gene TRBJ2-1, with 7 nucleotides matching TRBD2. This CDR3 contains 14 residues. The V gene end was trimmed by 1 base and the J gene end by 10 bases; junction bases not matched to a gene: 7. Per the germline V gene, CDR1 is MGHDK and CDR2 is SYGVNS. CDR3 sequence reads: CASSELGRAGEQFF. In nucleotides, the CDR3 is TGTGCCAGCAGTGAATTGGGGAGGGCGGGCGAGCAGTTCTTC.

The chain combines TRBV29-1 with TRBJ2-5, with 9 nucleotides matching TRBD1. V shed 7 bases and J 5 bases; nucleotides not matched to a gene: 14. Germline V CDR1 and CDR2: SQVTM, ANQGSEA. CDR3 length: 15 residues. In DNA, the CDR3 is TGCAGCGCCCGAAATGATGGGACAGGGACGGAGACCCAGTACTTC. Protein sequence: CSARNDGTGTETQYF.

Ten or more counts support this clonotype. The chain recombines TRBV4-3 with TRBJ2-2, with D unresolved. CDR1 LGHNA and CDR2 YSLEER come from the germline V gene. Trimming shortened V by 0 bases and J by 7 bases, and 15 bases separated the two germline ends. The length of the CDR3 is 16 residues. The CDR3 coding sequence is TGCGCCAGCAGCCAAGATCTCACTGTCTCGGTCGGGGAGCTGTTTTTT. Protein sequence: CASSQDLTVSVGELFF.

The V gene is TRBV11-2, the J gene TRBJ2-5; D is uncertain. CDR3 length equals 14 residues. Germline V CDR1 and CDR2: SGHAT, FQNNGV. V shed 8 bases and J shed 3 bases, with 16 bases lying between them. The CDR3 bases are TGTGCCAGCGGACCCTCTCGGAACAAAGAGACCCAGTACTTC. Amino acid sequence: CASGPSRNKETQYF.

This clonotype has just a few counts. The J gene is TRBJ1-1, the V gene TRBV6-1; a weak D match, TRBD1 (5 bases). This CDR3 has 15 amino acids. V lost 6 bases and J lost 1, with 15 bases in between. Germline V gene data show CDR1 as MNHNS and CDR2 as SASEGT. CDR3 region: CASSQGGGENTEAFF. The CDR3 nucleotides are TGTGCCAGCAGCCAGGGAGGTGGGGAGAACACTGAAGCTTTCTTT.

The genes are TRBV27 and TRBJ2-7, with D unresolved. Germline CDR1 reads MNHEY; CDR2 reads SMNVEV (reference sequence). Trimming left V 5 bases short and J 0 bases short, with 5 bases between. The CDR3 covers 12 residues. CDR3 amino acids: CASSPISYEQYF. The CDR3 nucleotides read TGTGCCAGCAGTCCTATCTCCTACGAGCAGTACTTC.

The CDR3 DNA follows: TGTGCCAGCTGGCTCGTAGGGGAAGTGTCCAATGAGCAGTTCTTC. Encoded protein: CASWLVGEVSNEQFF. This rearrangement joins TRBV5-4 to TRBJ2-1; maybe TRBD1 (5 bases). In germline, CDR1 is SGHNT, CDR2 YYREEE (reference sequence). The CDR3 extends over 15 amino acids. Trimming removed 7 bases from V and 6 bases from J, with 20 bases in between.

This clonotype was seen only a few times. CDR3 nucleotides: TGTGCCAGCACCAACTTTTACCCCTACGAGCAGTACTTC. Translated: CASTNFYPYEQYF. The rearrangement links TRBV6-6 to TRBJ2-7; D is unresolved. Trimming removed 7 bases at V and 2 bases at J, with 12 bases between. Germline V gene data show CDR1 as MNHNY and CDR2 as SVGAGI (reference sequence). The CDR3 has 13 residues.